The 10 T cell receptor beta chains given below trace back to one sample, sequenced in a study of blood T cells in healthy people across ages. A second about 7 to 12 cycle PCR used barcoded and J-beta primers. TCRdb fed the 5' RACE reads into MiXCR, producing one record per CDR3 protein. The table includes 790,000 or so distinct CDR3 sequences, approximately 53% detected once. The sample was blood. All receptors come from a man between 35 and 55 years old in good health.

The rearrangement uses TRBV20-1 and TRBJ2-7; D might be TRBD2 (7 bases). The V end was cut by 5 bases, the J end by 0 bases, with 14 bases between. There are 14 residues in the CDR3. The germline V gene encodes CDR1 DFQATT and CDR2 SNEGSKA (reference sequence). The CDR3 bases are TGCAGTGCTGGGGGGGGGCTTAGCTCCTACGAGCAGTACTTC. Protein product: CSAGGGLSSYEQYF.

The chain carries TRBV12-3 or TRBV12-4 and TRBJ2-1; the D call may be TRBD1 or TRBD2 (5 bases each). This CDR3 comprises 13 residues. V was trimmed by 6 bases and J by 14 bases, leaving 20 bases between them. The CDR3 nucleotides are TGTGCCAGCAGGAGGGGACGCGCTCGCCGGGAGTTCTTC. It translates to CASRRGRARREFF.

The gene calls are TRBV7-8 and TRBJ2-5; possibly TRBD1 for D (6 bases). The CDR3 spans 13 residues. CDR1 SGHVS and CDR2 FQNEAQ come from the germline V gene. V shed 4 bases and J shed 2 bases, with 8 bases lying between them. The CDR3 bases are TGTGCCAGCAGCTGGGACACGCAAGAGACCCAGTACTTC. This gives the protein CASSWDTQETQYF.

V gene TRBV7-9 combines with J gene TRBJ2-5; possibly TRBD2 for D (6 bases). V was trimmed by 8 bases and J by 3 bases, leaving 7 bases between them. This CDR3 has 11 residues. Germline CDR1 reads SEHNR; CDR2 reads FQNEAQ (reference sequence). The CDR3 loop is CASWEEETQYF. Written as DNA, the CDR3 is TGTGCCAGCTGGGAGGAAGAGACCCAGTACTTC.

V and J are TRBV27 and TRBJ2-1, with 9 positions matching TRBD1. The CDR3 totals 15 residues. From germline, CDR1 is MNHEY and CDR2 SMNVEV (reference sequence). V gave up 4 bases and J gave up 2 bases; unmatched junction bases: 3. CDR3: CASSYGTGTYNEQFF. DNA for the CDR3: TGTGCCAGCAGTTACGGGACAGGGACCTACAATGAGCAGTTCTTC.

The chain couples TRBV6-5 to TRBJ2-5, with 8 positions matching TRBD1. The V and J ends lost 2 bases and 4 bases, in that order; junction bases with no gene match: 9. Germline-derived CDR1 and CDR2 are MNHEY and SVGAGI. This CDR3 is built from 16 residues. The CDR3 DNA sequence: TGTGCCAGCAGTTACCAAGCCGGGACAGGTAGAGAGACCCAGTACTTC. Encoded protein: CASSYQAGTGRETQYF.

V is TRBV13 and J is TRBJ2-7, with D possibly being TRBD1 (5 bases). The CDR3 spans 15 residues. From germline, CDR1 is PRHDT and CDR2 FYEKMQ (reference sequence). Trimming removed 1 base from V and 2 bases from J, with 12 bases in between. The CDR3: CASSLDLGQAYEQYF. CDR3 bases: TGTGCCAGCAGCTTAGATCTAGGACAAGCCTACGAGCAGTACTTC.

V gene TRBV14 combines with J gene TRBJ2-3, with unresolved D. Germline CDR1 is SGHDN and CDR2 is FVKESK. V was cut by 2 bases and J by 2 bases, with 14 bases left in between. The CDR3 has 16 amino acids. Written as DNA, the CDR3 is TGTGCCAGCAGCCAACTTAAGAAGGATCTCACAGATACGCAGTATTTT. Its translation: CASSQLKKDLTDTQYF.

This chain uses TRBV29-1 with TRBJ2-3; D remains ambiguous. CDR1 and CDR2 (germline): SQVTM, ANQGSEA. Between the trimmed V and J ends, which lost 5 bases and 0 bases, there was a span of 12 bases. This CDR3 is 14 amino acids long. Here the CDR3 DNA reads TGCAGCGTTTATACGGACGATAGCACAGATACGCAGTATTTT. Translation gives CSVYTDDSTDTQYF.

This clonotype occurred a few times. V and J are TRBV21-1 and TRBJ2-5; the DNA was not compared with TRBD2, the D call given in the table. TRBV21-1 counts as a pseudogene. The CDR3 has 23 residues. CDR3 protein: CASSKFPVGGESGRLPLQETQYF. DNA of the CDR3: TGTGCCAGCAGCAAATTCCCGGTCGGTGGGGAAAGCGGGAGATTGCCCCTTCAAGAGACCCAGTACTTC.